These 28 T cell receptor beta chains were sequenced from one sample in a study of radiotherapy plus CTLA-4 blockade in lung cancer (dated by TCRdb to about 2018). Library prep was done by the immunoSEQ multiplex PCR assay. Here the immuneACCESS table is served through TCRdb, limited to in-frame sequences with V and J called. Missing clones are a known gap in these copies; in checked studies unresolved V genes cover under half, and the rest lacks a known reason. This sample lists tens of thousands of clones; 79% were detected once. The top ten clonotypes cover 8.5% of the sample. Sample: peripheral blood, taken from a patient treated with radiotherapy plus ipilimumab. The receptor source for this set is a human donor with non-small cell lung cancer who had a complete response to radiotherapy plus ipilimumab.

This clone was detected a few times. The chain uses TRBV4-3 and TRBJ1-6, with a possible D match to TRBD1 (6 bases). Germline V gene data show CDR1 as LGHNA and CDR2 as YSLEER. V was trimmed by 1 base and J by 10 bases, leaving 17 bases between them. This CDR3 region has 16 residues. The CDR3 loop reads CASSQGARNQGSPLHF. In nucleotides, the CDR3 is TGCGCCAGCAGCCAAGGGGCGAGGAATCAGGGGTCACCCCTCCACTTT.

This rearrangement joins TRBV6-5 to TRBJ1-6, with TRBD1 matching 7 bases. The J segment lost 7 bases and the V segment lost 0 bases, leaving 6 bases of the junction unmatched. The length of the CDR3 is 16 residues. Germline assignment: CDR1 MNHEY and CDR2 SVGAGI. CDR3 bases: TGTGCCAGCAGTTACTCGCGGGACAGTTCCAATTCACCCCTCCACTTT. Its translation: CASSYSRDSSNSPLHF.

The CDR3, as DNA: TGTGCCAGCAGCTTATGGGAGGGAAATTACGAGCAGTACTTC. Protein: CASSLWEGNYEQYF. This sequence joins TRBV7-2 and TRBJ2-7; 7 positions agree with TRBD2. CDR3 size: 14 residues. Germline V gene data show CDR1 as SGHTA and CDR2 as FQGNSA. Trimming took 2 bases from V and 4 from J; bases not matched to a gene: 5.

The J gene is TRBJ2-2, the V gene TRBV7-9, with D unclear. This CDR3 spans 16 amino acids. The V gene lost 3 bases and the J gene lost 0 bases, with 11 bases spanning the gap. The V gene's germline CDR1 is SEHNR and CDR2 FQNEAQ (reference sequence). In DNA, the CDR3 is TGTGCCAGCAGCTTGGGTGGGCTCACGAACACCGGGGAGCTGTTTTTT. It codes for CASSLGGLTNTGELFF.

This clone appeared a single time. The chain has TRBV29-1 and TRBJ2-1; 12 bases map to TRBD2. The junction had 12 bases not matched to a gene; V was cut back by 2 bases and J by 13 bases. From germline, CDR1 is SQVTM and CDR2 ANQGSEA. The CDR3 runs to 15 residues. In DNA form, the CDR3 reads TGCAGCGTTGAAAAACTAGCGGGGGGACATGGAATACAGTTCTTC. It encodes CSVEKLAGGHGIQFF.

This chain uses TRBV4-1 with TRBJ2-7, with D tentatively TRBD1 (6 bases). CDR3 length: 17 amino acids. The germline V gene encodes CDR1 MGHRA and CDR2 YSYEKL. Trimming removed 0 bases from V and 4 bases from J, with 19 bases in between. CDR3 sequence (DNA): TGCGCCAGCAGCCAAGAAAGGCCCGACAGGAAAGATTACGAGCAGTACGTC. As protein: CASSQERPDRKDYEQYV.

The chain joins TRBV6-5 to TRBJ2-1; 8 nucleotides agree with TRBD2. The V and J ends lost 6 bases and 2 bases, in that order; junction bases with no gene match: 6. Per germline, CDR1 MNHEY and CDR2 SVGAGI. This CDR3 contains 15 residues. Here the CDR3 DNA reads TGTGCCAGCAGCCCATTAGCGGGGACCTACAATGAGCAGTTCTTC. Protein product: CASSPLAGTYNEQFF.

This clone appeared a few times. The chain carries TRBV2 and TRBJ1-1; D is undetermined. The germline V gene has CDR1 SNHLY and CDR2 FYNNEI. V was shortened by 8 bases and J by 0 bases, with 7 bases between the two germline ends. This CDR3 comprises 12 residues. The CDR3 DNA follows: TGTGCCAGCCGGTTCATGAACACTGAAGCTTTCTTT. Encoded protein: CASRFMNTEAFF.

The chain carries TRBV25-1 and TRBJ1-3; a weak D match, TRBD1 (6 bases). CDR3 size: 14 residues. The V end lost 4 bases, the J end lost 4 bases, and 11 bases lay between the germline ends. Germline V lookup: CDR1 MGHDK, CDR2 SYGVNS. CDR3 loop: CASSVNDRGNTIYF. Here the CDR3 DNA reads TGTGCCAGCAGTGTTAACGACAGGGGAAACACCATATATTTT.

In this sample, this clone turned up once. The chain links TRBV6-1 to TRBJ2-5; TRBD2 matches 10 bases. The CDR3 loop spans 15 amino acids. V trimming: 4 bases; J trimming: 3 bases; junction bases outside the gene matches: 5. CDR1 MNHNS and CDR2 SASEGT come from the germline V gene. The CDR3 spells CASSGWTSGKETQYF. CDR3 nucleotide sequence: TGTGCCAGCAGTGGCTGGACTAGCGGCAAAGAGACCCAGTACTTC.

The rearrangement joins TRBV5-1 to TRBJ1-2, with D possibly being TRBD1 (5 bases). V lost 4 bases and J 1 base, leaving 17 bases between the germline ends. The germline CDR1 and CDR2 sequences are SGHRS and YFSETQ. The length of the CDR3 is 16 residues. The CDR3 sequence is CASSVVGPGGNYGYTF. CDR3 bases: TGCGCCAGCAGCGTTGTCGGACCCGGGGGTAACTATGGCTACACCTTC.

The chain combines TRBV30 with TRBJ1-6; 8 bases agree with TRBD1. There are 15 residues in the CDR3. CDR1 GTSNPN and CDR2 SVGIG come from the germline V gene (reference sequence). V dropped 3 bases and J dropped 7; count of bases not matched to a gene: 8. This CDR3 reads CAWRGDGQGNSPLHF. CDR3 in DNA: TGTGCCTGGAGGGGGGACGGACAGGGAAATTCACCCCTCCACTTT. Together with reference TRBV30 and TRBJ1-6, the CDR3 gives the full variable domain: SQTIHQWPATLVQPVGSPLSLECTVEGTSNPNLYWYRQAAGRGLQLLFYSVGIGQISSEVPQNLSASRPQDRQFILSSKKLLLSDSGFYLCAWRGDGQGNSPLHFGNGTRLTVT.

CDR3: CASRTGADYGYTF. CDR3 DNA: TGTGCCTCCCGGACAGGGGCAGACTATGGCTACACCTTC. The chain is built from TRBV19 and TRBJ1-2, with 9 bases fitting TRBD1. Unmatched junction bases numbered 7, after V lost 11 bases and J lost 3 bases. The CDR3 has 13 amino acids. Germline CDR1 and CDR2: LNHDA and SQIVND (reference sequence).

V usage is TRBV5-1 and J usage is TRBJ1-2, with 7 bases lining up with TRBD1. J gave up 8 bases and V 4 bases, and 5 bases lay outside the gene matches. The CDR3 spans 12 residues. Per germline, CDR1 SGHRS and CDR2 YFSETQ. The CDR3 region has the DNA TGCGCCAGCAGCGTGAACAGGGGCGGCTACACCTTC. Its translation is CASSVNRGGYTF.

The chain employs TRBV6-1 and TRBJ1-2, with 12 bases fitting TRBD1. Germline loops: CDR1 MNHNS, CDR2 SASEGT. The CDR3 consists of 14 residues. After removal of 8 bases from V and 2 bases from J, the junction contained 3 bases not matched to a gene. The CDR3 DNA is TGTGCCAGCGGGGGGACAGGGGGCAACTATGGCTACACCTTC. Its translation: CASGGTGGNYGYTF.

Of note for this clone: Other nucleotide sequences from this sample produce the same CDR3. The chain is built from TRBV27 and TRBJ1-5; the D is unclear. V was pared by 4 bases and J by 6 bases, with 13 bases between. The CDR3 sequence is 14 residues long. Per the germline V gene, CDR1 is MNHEY and CDR2 is SMNVEV (reference sequence). The DNA of the CDR3 is TGTGCCAGCAGTTCCTGGCCCAGAGGTCAGCCCCAGCATTTT. This sequence encodes CASSSWPRGQPQHF.

Notes on this clone: At one boundary the junction diverges from the germline segment, which might be a read error. This chain links TRBV7-7 with TRBJ2-2; D is perhaps TRBD2 (6 bases). CDR1 and CDR2 from the germline V gene are SSHAT and FNYEAQ (reference sequence). The CDR3 spans 13 residues. The CDR3 DNA reads as TGTGCTAGCAGCCCGCGGGGCGGCGGGGAGCTGTTTTTT. It translates to CASSPRGGGELFF.

The J gene is TRBJ2-7, the V gene TRBV10-2; 13 bases match TRBD2. V shed 7 bases, J shed 2 bases, and the junction held 5 bases outside the gene matches. Germline CDR1 and CDR2: WSHSY and SAAADI. This CDR3 has 15 amino acids. CDR3 coding DNA: TGCGCCAGCACTCCCGGACTAGCGGGGGCCTACGAGCAGTACGTC. Translating gives CASTPGLAGAYEQYV.

The V and J genes are TRBV5-1 and TRBJ2-1, with D possibly matching TRBD1 (6 bases). Germline lookup yields CDR1 SGHRS and CDR2 YFSETQ. The CDR3 is 16 amino acids. Trimming removed 0 bases from V and 0 bases from J, with 10 bases in between. The CDR3 DNA sequence: TGCGCCAGCAGCTTGGGTACAGGGAACTCCTACAATGAGCAGTTCTTC. Its protein is CASSLGTGNSYNEQFF. Together with reference TRBV5-1 and TRBJ2-1, the CDR3 gives the full variable domain: KAGVTQTPRYLIKTRGQQVTLSCSPISGHRSVSWYQQTPGQGLQFLFEYFSETQRNKGNFPGRFSGRQFSNSRSEMNVSTLELGDSALYLCASSLGTGNSYNEQFFGPGTRLTVL.

The rearrangement links TRBV9 to TRBJ2-3; TRBD2 matches at 8 bases. The CDR3 totals 15 residues. V dropped 1 base and J dropped 0; count of bases not matched to a gene: 1. The germline V gene encodes CDR1 SGDLS and CDR2 YYNGEE. The CDR3 here is CASSVSGGSTDTQYF. The CDR3 DNA follows: TGTGCCAGCAGCGTAAGCGGGGGTAGCACAGATACGCAGTATTTT.

The gene calls are TRBV19 and TRBJ2-1, with 12 bases identical to TRBD2. The germline V gene encodes CDR1 LNHDA and CDR2 SQIVND (reference sequence). V lost 4 bases to trimming and J lost 8 bases; unmatched junction nucleotides: 15. The CDR3 is made up of 18 amino acids. The chain's CDR3 is CASSTPRWLAGGRDEQFF. CDR3 nucleotide sequence: TGTGCCAGTAGTACTCCTCGGTGGCTAGCGGGGGGGAGGGATGAGCAGTTCTTC.

This CDR3 is CASSNRDTSYNEQFF. CDR3 nucleotide sequence: TGTGCCAGTAGTAACCGGGACACTTCCTACAATGAGCAGTTCTTC. The genes are TRBV19 and TRBJ2-1; D is possibly TRBD1 (6 bases). Trimming shortened V by 4 bases and J by 1 base, and 11 bases separated the two germline ends. The CDR3 contains 15 residues. Germline values: CDR1 LNHDA, CDR2 SQIVND (reference sequence).

In this sample, this clone turned up a few times. J is TRBJ2-1 and V is TRBV7-2; 8 nucleotides line up with TRBD2. V was clipped by 6 bases and J by 8 bases; unmatched bases: 18. The germline CDR1 and CDR2 sequences are SGHTA and FQGNSA. The CDR3 length is 17 residues. The CDR3 sequence is CASRTRAGDIFGDEQFF. The CDR3 DNA is TGTGCCAGCAGAACACGAGCGGGAGATATATTCGGAGATGAGCAGTTCTTC.

This chain connects TRBV10-3 to TRBJ2-7; D may be TRBD2 (6 bases). CDR1 ENHRY and CDR2 SYGVKD come from the germline V gene. The CDR3 covers 13 residues. Trimming shortened V by 6 bases and J by 3 bases, and 12 bases separated the two germline ends. The CDR3 region has the DNA TGTGCCATCAGGCCGGGACTGGACTACGAGCAGTACTTC. Its protein is CAIRPGLDYEQYF.

Relative to its sample, this clone is medium-sized. This chain joins TRBV19 and TRBJ1-2, with D unclear. Trimming removed 0 bases at V and 3 bases at J, with 17 bases between. CDR1 is LNHDA and CDR2 is SQIVND in the germline V gene (reference sequence). CDR3 length equals 17 residues. CDR3 nucleotides: TGTGCCAGTAGTATAGAGTGGCAGGCGACTAGGGACTATGGCTACACCTTC. This sequence encodes CASSIEWQATRDYGYTF.

V and J are TRBV5-1 and TRBJ1-1, with D possibly matching TRBD1 (5 bases). The CDR3 runs 14 residues. With 6 bases removed from V and 1 base from J, the gap between germline ends came to 13 bases. CDR1 and CDR2 from the germline V gene are SGHRS and YFSETQ. The CDR3 loop is CASTLMGGNTEAFF. In DNA form, the CDR3 reads TGCGCCAGCACCCTAATGGGGGGGAACACTGAAGCTTTCTTT.

The chain recombines TRBV6-4 with TRBJ2-3; a weak D match, TRBD2 (7 bases). V shed 5 bases and J shed 4 bases, with 19 bases lying between them. CDR3 length: 16 residues. Germline CDR1 reads MRHNA; CDR2 reads SNTAGT. This CDR3 is CASSKTGGPRPDTQYF. CDR3 nucleotides: TGTGCCAGCAGTAAAACGGGGGGCCCGAGGCCAGATACGCAGTATTTT.

The chain joins TRBV30 to TRBJ1-5, with D unclear. Germline CDR1 and CDR2: GTSNPN and SVGIG (reference sequence). V was pared by 1 base and J by 4 bases, with 8 bases between. The CDR3 is 13 residues long. CDR3 DNA sequence: TGTGCCTGGAGTGGTGGCCGAAATCAGCCCCAGCATTTT. It encodes CAWSGGRNQPQHF.